The next 3 T cell receptor beta chains were all read from a single sample in a study of control samples from healthy donors and cancer patients. TCRdb keeps only in-frame clones here, not all; method: immunoSEQ multiplex PCR. The sample contains 190,000 or so clones, roughly 93% of which appear only once. The sample consisted of blood. The receptors come from a young man in good health.

The CDR3 sequence: CASSSTGKSYGYTF. Here the CDR3 DNA reads TGTGCCAGCAGTAGTACAGGGAAGAGCTATGGCTACACCTTC. The V gene is TRBV6-5, the J gene TRBJ1-2, with D tentatively TRBD1 (6 bases). This CDR3 region has 14 residues. Germline CDR1 is MNHEY and CDR2 is SVGAGI. Trimming took 5 bases from V and 4 from J, leaving 14 bases between them.

The chain has TRBV3-1 (or the pseudogene TRBV3-2) and TRBJ2-2; D possibly matches TRBD1 or TRBD2 (5 bases each). Per germline, CDR1 LGHDT and CDR2 YNNKEL (reference sequence). V was clipped by 5 bases and J by 6 bases, with 13 bases between them. The length of the CDR3 is 14 residues. For the CDR3, the DNA is TGTGCCAGCAGCAAGAGGGGCGCCCCCGGGGAGCTGTTTTTT. It is translated as CASSKRGAPGELFF.

This chain links TRBV12-3 or TRBV12-4 with TRBJ2-7; D possibly corresponds to TRBD1 (5 bases). V lost 4 bases and J 5 bases, leaving 6 bases between the germline ends. CDR3 length: 11 amino acids. The CDR3 sequence is CASSSTDEQYF. The CDR3 DNA reads as TGTGCCAGCAGTTCGACAGACGAGCAGTACTTC.